These 22 T cell receptor beta chains share one sample of origin, sequenced in a study of cytomegalovirus exposure and HLA in healthy donors. The PCR used 60 Vbeta and 13 Jbeta primers. Generated by immunoSEQ multiplex PCR, the TCRdb table keeps only in-frame clones and is missing some. This repertoire shows about 94,000 clones, under 80% found once; its top ten account for about 7%. The sequenced material came from PBMCs. These receptors were obtained from a middle-aged man in good health and CMV-seropositive.

The chain is built from TRBV28 and TRBJ1-2, with a tentative D call TRBD1 (5 bases). The V end was cut by 11 bases, the J end by 7 bases, with 14 bases between. The germline CDR1 and CDR2 sequences are MDHEN and SYDVKM. CDR3 length: 11 residues. For the CDR3, the DNA is TGTGCCGGGCGGGGGGACGGTGGCTACACCTTC. This encodes CAGRGDGGYTF.

This CDR3 reads CASSLLTTSGRASADTQYF. In DNA form, the CDR3 reads TGTGCCAGCAGTCTCCTGACCACTAGCGGGAGGGCCTCGGCGGATACGCAGTATTTT. The chain joins TRBV28 to TRBJ2-3; TRBD2 aligns across 13 bases. The V segment lost 5 bases and the J segment 6 bases; nucleotides outside the gene matches: 17. The CDR3 spans 19 residues. Germline CDR1 MDHEN, CDR2 SYDVKM.

The V and J genes are TRBV9 and TRBJ1-2; maybe TRBD1 (5 bases). This CDR3 is 15 amino acids long. Trimming stripped 0 bases from V and 0 bases from J, with 9 bases between. Per germline, CDR1 SGDLS and CDR2 YYNGEE. The CDR3 spells CASSVGQKTNYGYTF. The CDR3 region has the DNA TGTGCCAGCAGCGTAGGACAGAAAACTAACTATGGCTACACCTTC.

The J gene is TRBJ2-2, the V gene TRBV5-1, with TRBD2 as a possible D gene (6 bases). In germline, CDR1 is SGHRS, CDR2 YFSETQ. V was trimmed by 4 bases and J by 0 bases, leaving 13 bases between them. The CDR3 is 16 amino acids. DNA of the CDR3: TGCGCCAGCAGCCTCCCGACTAGACCGAACACCGGGGAGCTGTTTTTT. This sequence encodes CASSLPTRPNTGELFF.

This rearrangement joins TRBV6-6 to TRBJ2-2; weak D call: TRBD1 (6 bases). This CDR3 contains 14 residues. CDR1 and CDR2 (germline): MNHNY, SVGAGI (reference sequence). Trimming shortened V by 6 bases and J by 2 bases, and 10 bases separated the two germline ends. The CDR3 is CASRGTKNTGELFF. The CDR3 nucleotides are TGTGCCAGCAGGGGGACAAAAAACACCGGGGAGCTGTTTTTT.

The rearrangement uses TRBV14 and TRBJ1-2; the match to TRBD1 covers 11 bases. V shed 9 bases, J shed 7 bases, and the junction held 1 base outside the gene matches. The germline V gene has CDR1 SGHDN and CDR2 FVKESK. The CDR3 length is 11 residues. CDR3 amino acids: CARGTGGGYTF. The CDR3 DNA follows: TGTGCCAGAGGGACAGGGGGTGGCTACACCTTC.

The chain carries TRBV29-1 and TRBJ2-5, with D unresolved. The CDR3 length is 14 residues. Germline V lookup: CDR1 SQVTM, CDR2 ANQGSEA. V lost 4 bases, J lost 1 base, and 13 bases lay in between. CDR3 bases: TGCAGCGTTGTGCGGCTAGAAAGCCAAGAGACCCAGTACTTC. Translated, it gives CSVVRLESQETQYF.

The chain uses TRBV5-6 and TRBJ2-7, with TRBD1 as a possible D gene (6 bases). CDR3 size: 17 residues. V dropped 4 bases and J dropped 1 base, with 21 bases sitting between them. Germline lookup yields CDR1 SGHDT and CDR2 YYEEEE. The CDR3 DNA reads as TGTGCCAGCAGCCAACCCCCCGCAGGGGTGAGGTCCTACGAGCAGTACTTC. Translating gives CASSQPPAGVRSYEQYF.

The CDR3 protein is CASSPDAGADTQYF. CDR3 in DNA: TGTGCCAGCAGCCCGGACGCGGGAGCAGATACGCAGTATTTT. The V gene is TRBV9, the J gene TRBJ2-3; 7 nucleotides line up with TRBD2. The CDR3 extends over 14 amino acids. Germline CDR1 is SGDLS and CDR2 is YYNGEE. V gave up 4 bases and J gave up 4 bases; unmatched junction bases: 6.

This clone was seen only a few times. This chain connects TRBV11-2 to TRBJ1-5, with D unresolved. The CDR3 has 13 residues. V lost 3 bases and J 3 bases, leaving 6 bases between the germline ends. Germline values: CDR1 SGHAT, CDR2 FQNNGV. The CDR3 DNA reads as TGTGCCAGCAGCTTGGGAGACAATCAGCCCCAGCATTTT. It encodes CASSLGDNQPQHF.

The V gene is TRBV7-2, the J gene TRBJ2-2, with D maybe TRBD1 (5 bases). This CDR3 comprises 12 residues. V lost 5 bases and J lost 6, with 7 bases in between. The germline CDR1 and CDR2 sequences are SGHTA and FQGNSA. The CDR3 DNA follows: TGTGCCAGCAGCCGCAGGGCCGGGGAGCTGTTTTTT. Its protein is CASSRRAGELFF.

The rearrangement uses TRBV7-3 and TRBJ2-1; maybe TRBD2 (5 bases). The V end lost 5 bases, the J end lost 0 bases, and 11 bases lay between the germline ends. The CDR3 is 15 amino acids. In germline, CDR1 is SGHTA, CDR2 FQGTGA. The CDR3 reads CASSPPGSSYNEQFF. CDR3 nucleotide sequence: TGTGCCAGCAGCCCGCCGGGGAGCTCCTACAATGAGCAGTTCTTC.

V usage is TRBV28 and J usage is TRBJ2-3, with a weak D call TRBD2 (7 bases). V was clipped by 2 bases and J by 0 bases, with 15 bases between them. The CDR3 loop spans 17 amino acids. CDR1 is MDHEN and CDR2 is SYDVKM in the germline V gene. CDR3 loop: CASSLIPSGTSTDTQYF. The CDR3 DNA reads as TGTGCCAGCAGTTTAATTCCCAGCGGGACAAGCACAGATACGCAGTATTTT.

The chain combines TRBV10-2 with TRBJ2-2; D may be TRBD1 (5 bases). In germline, CDR1 is WSHSY, CDR2 SAAADI. CDR3 length equals 13 residues. Trimming pared 7 bases from V and 2 bases from J, leaving 8 bases between. The CDR3 nucleotides read TGCGCCAGCAACCAGGGAAACACCGGGGAGCTGTTTTTT. This codes for CASNQGNTGELFF.

The V call is TRBV5-4, the J call TRBJ1-1, with D uncertain. This CDR3 region has 16 residues. Germline V gives CDR1 SGHNT, CDR2 YYREEE (reference sequence). V was shortened by 2 bases and J by 4 bases, with 18 bases between the two germline ends. The CDR3 nucleotides are TGTGCCAGCAGCTTATCGACCTCTGTTCGGGGCACTGAAGCTTTCTTT. The encoded protein is CASSLSTSVRGTEAFF.

This chain uses TRBV5-1 with TRBJ2-1; TRBD1 matches 7 bases. The CDR3 consists of 17 residues. V was clipped by 2 bases and J by 5 bases; unmatched bases: 13. Germline-derived CDR1 and CDR2 are SGHRS and YFSETQ. For the CDR3, the DNA is TGCGCCAGCAGCTTCCTTAGGGGGCCAGGGTCAAACAATGAGCAGTTCTTC. Encoded protein: CASSFLRGPGSNNEQFF.

This clone was recorded a few times. The V call is TRBV11-2, the J call TRBJ1-2, with D possibly TRBD1 on 6 matching bases. Trimming took 1 base from V and 7 from J, leaving 10 bases between them. CDR1 and CDR2 (germline): SGHAT, FQNNGV. This CDR3 is built from 13 residues. CDR3 bases: TGTGCCAGCAGCTTAGGGGGGCTGGCTGGCTACACCTTC. Translating it yields CASSLGGLAGYTF.

The CDR3 is CASSLAAGYTF. The CDR3 DNA sequence: TGTGCCAGCAGCTTGGCCGCGGGCTACACCTTC. The chain carries TRBV5-6 and TRBJ1-2; D is ambiguous. Germline CDR1 SGHDT, CDR2 YYEEEE. This CDR3 is 11 amino acids long. V was pared by 0 bases and J by 8 bases, with 5 bases between.

The chain couples TRBV19 to TRBJ2-1, with D unclear. Trimming removed 4 bases at V and 7 bases at J, with 8 bases between. Germline V lookup: CDR1 LNHDA, CDR2 SQIVND (reference sequence). This CDR3 is built from 12 residues. The CDR3 region is CASSTRFNEQFF. The CDR3 region has the DNA TGTGCCAGTAGTACTAGATTTAATGAGCAGTTCTTC.

Written as DNA, the CDR3 is TGTGCCAGCAGTAAGGGACAGGGGGCGTCGAGCGAGCAGTACTTC. Translated: CASSKGQGASSEQYF. The chain combines TRBV27 with TRBJ2-7; 12 nucleotides match TRBD1. V lost 5 bases to trimming and J lost 6 bases; unmatched junction nucleotides: 8. This CDR3 region has 15 residues. Looked up from germline, CDR1 is MNHEY and CDR2 is SMNVEV (reference sequence).

This clone was picked up a small number of times. The chain employs TRBV7-3 and TRBJ2-6, with D possibly being TRBD1 (5 bases). The CDR3 extends over 15 amino acids. Looked up from germline, CDR1 is SGHTA and CDR2 is FQGTGA. V lost 5 bases and J 0 bases, leaving 8 bases between the germline ends. The CDR3 loop is CASSPQGSGANVLTF. CDR3 sequence (DNA): TGTGCCAGCAGCCCGCAGGGCTCTGGGGCCAACGTCCTGACTTTC.

V and J are TRBV5-5 and TRBJ1-4; no firm D call. Trimming left V 1 base short and J 8 bases short, with 9 bases between. The V gene's germline CDR1 is SGHKS and CDR2 YYEKEE (reference sequence). This CDR3 has 13 residues. CDR3 DNA sequence: TGTGCCAGCAGCTTGATTATGTTGGAAAAACTGTTTTTT. This translates into CASSLIMLEKLFF.